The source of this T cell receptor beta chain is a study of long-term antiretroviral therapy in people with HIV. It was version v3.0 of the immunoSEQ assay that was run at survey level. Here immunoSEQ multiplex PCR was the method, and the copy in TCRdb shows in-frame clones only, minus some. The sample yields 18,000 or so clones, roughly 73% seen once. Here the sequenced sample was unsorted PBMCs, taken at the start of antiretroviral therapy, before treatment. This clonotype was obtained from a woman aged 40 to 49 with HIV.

CDR3 bases: TGTGCCAGCAATAGGGACGCCGGGGAGCTGTTTTTT. Protein sequence: CASNRDAGELFF. The V call is TRBV28, the J call TRBJ2-2, with D perhaps given as TRBD1 or TRBD2 (5 bases each). This CDR3 spans 12 amino acids. The V and J ends lost 7 bases and 6 bases respectively, with 9 bases between them. CDR1 and CDR2 (germline): MDHEN, SYDVKM.